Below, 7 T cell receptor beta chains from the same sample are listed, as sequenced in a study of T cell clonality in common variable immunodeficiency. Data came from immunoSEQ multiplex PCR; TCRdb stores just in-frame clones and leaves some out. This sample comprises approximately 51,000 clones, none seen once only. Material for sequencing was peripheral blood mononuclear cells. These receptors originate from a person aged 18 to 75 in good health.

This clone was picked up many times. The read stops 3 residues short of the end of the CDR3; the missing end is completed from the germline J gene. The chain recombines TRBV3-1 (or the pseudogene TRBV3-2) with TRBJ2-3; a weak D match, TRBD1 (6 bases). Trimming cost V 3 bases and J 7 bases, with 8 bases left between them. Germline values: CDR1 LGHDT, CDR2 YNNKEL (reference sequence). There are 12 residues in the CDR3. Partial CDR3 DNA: TGTGCCAGCAGCCACCAGGGGTATACG. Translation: CASSHQGYT. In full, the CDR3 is CASSHQGYTQYF.

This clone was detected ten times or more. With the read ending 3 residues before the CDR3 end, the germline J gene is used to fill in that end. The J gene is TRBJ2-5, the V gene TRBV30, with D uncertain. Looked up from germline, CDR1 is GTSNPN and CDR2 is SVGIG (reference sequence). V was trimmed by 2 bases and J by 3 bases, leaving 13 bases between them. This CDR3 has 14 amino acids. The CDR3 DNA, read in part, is TGTGCCTGGAGTACGATAGCTGGTAAAGAGACC. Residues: CAWSTIAGKET. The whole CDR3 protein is CAWSTIAGKETQYF.

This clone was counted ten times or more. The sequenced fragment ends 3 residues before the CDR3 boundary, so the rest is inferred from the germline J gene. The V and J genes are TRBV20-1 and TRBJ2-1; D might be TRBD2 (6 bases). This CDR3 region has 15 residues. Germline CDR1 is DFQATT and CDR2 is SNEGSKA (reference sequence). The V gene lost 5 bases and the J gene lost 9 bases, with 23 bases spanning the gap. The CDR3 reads CSAHRTGGFESEQFF. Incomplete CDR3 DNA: TGCAGTGCTCACAGAACCGGGGGTTTTGAAAGTGAG.

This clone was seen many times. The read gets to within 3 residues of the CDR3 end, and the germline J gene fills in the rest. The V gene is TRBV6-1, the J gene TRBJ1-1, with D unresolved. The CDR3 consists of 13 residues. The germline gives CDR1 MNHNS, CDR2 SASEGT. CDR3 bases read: TGTGCCAGCAGTGGAGAGGGTGGACTAGAA. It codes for CASSGEGGLE. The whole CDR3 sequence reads CASSGEGGLEAFF.

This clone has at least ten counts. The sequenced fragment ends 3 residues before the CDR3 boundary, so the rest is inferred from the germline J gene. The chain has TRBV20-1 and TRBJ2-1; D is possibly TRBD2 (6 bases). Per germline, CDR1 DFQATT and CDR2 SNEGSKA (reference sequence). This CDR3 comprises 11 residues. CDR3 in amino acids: CSLTSSNEQFF. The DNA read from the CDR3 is TGCAGCCTCACTAGCAGCAATGAG.

The sequenced part of the CDR3 DNA is TGTGCCAGCACCTATTATCCAGGGAACACTGAA. Its protein is CASTYYPGNTE. The entire CDR3 is CASTYYPGNTEAFF. The rearrangement links TRBV2 to TRBJ1-1; D gene ambiguous. The CDR3 goes on 3 residues after the read ends, and that part is filled in from the germline J gene. Per germline, CDR1 SNHLY and CDR2 FYNNEI. The CDR3 loop spans 14 amino acids. V lost 7 bases to trimming and J lost 1 base, with 13 bases between them.

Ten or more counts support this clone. The CDR3 sequence: CAWAGYNSPLHF. CDR3 bases read: TGTGCCTGGGCAGGGTATAATTCACCC. V usage is TRBV30 and J usage is TRBJ1-6, with D possibly matching TRBD1 (5 bases). The read stops 3 residues short of the end of the CDR3; the missing end is completed from the germline J gene. The CDR3 length is 12 residues. Trimming removed 5 bases at V and 4 bases at J, with 6 bases between. Per the germline V gene, CDR1 is GTSNPN and CDR2 is SVGIG (reference sequence).